This entry concerns a single TCR beta chain. Its antigen is still unknown. These data come from a study of OX40 agonist ivuxolimab in advanced cancers. Study-wide findings and caveats: At 0.1 to 3.0 mg/kg and by week 6, CD4+ and CD8+ T cells in the blood had expanded clonally.

The CDR3 covers 15 residues. The V and J ends lost 4 bases and 7 bases, in that order; junction bases with no gene match: 6. CDR1 is SNHLY, CDR2 FYNNEI, per germline. The table came from immunoSEQ multiplex PCR; TCRdb's copy has only in-frame clones and leaves some out. The data contain around 40,000 clones, 70% to 90% of them seen just once; the ten biggest clones take up around an eighth. The chain uses TRBV2 and TRBJ2-3; 12 bases agree with TRBD2. This receptor was obtained from an adult with an advanced solid tumor such as melanoma, head and neck, liver or kidney cancer. This material consisted of CD4+ or CD8+ T cells sorted from blood, taken in a trial of the OX40 agonist ivuxolimab. For the CDR3, the DNA is TGTGCCAGCAGTGGACTAGCGGGGGATAGGAATACGCAGTATTTT. This encodes CASSGLAGDRNTQYF.